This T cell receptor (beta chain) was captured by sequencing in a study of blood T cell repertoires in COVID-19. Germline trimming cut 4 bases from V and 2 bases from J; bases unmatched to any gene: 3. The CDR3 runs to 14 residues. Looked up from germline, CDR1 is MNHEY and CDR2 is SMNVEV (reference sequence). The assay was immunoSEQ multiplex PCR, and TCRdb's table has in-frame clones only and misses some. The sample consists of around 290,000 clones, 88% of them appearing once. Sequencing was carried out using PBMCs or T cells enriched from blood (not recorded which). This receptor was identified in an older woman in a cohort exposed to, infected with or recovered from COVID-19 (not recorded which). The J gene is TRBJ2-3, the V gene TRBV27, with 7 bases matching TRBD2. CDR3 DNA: TGTGCCAGCAGTTCTGGACTAGACACAGATACGCAGTATTTT. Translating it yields CASSSGLDTDTQYF.